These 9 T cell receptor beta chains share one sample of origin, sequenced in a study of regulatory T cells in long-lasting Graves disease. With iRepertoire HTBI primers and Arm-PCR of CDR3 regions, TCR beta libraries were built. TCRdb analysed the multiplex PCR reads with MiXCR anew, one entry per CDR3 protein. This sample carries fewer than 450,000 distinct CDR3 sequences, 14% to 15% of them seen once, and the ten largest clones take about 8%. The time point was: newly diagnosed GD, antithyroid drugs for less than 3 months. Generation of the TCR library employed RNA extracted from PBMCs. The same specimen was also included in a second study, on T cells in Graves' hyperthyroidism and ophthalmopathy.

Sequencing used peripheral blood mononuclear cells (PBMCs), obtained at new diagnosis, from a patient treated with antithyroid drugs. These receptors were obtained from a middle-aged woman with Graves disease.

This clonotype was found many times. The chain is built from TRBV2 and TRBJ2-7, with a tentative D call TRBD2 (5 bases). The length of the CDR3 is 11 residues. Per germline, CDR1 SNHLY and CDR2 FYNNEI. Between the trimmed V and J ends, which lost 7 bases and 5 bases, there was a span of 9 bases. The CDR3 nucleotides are TGTGCCAGCACTGAGGGCCACGAGCAGTACTTC. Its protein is CASTEGHEQYF.

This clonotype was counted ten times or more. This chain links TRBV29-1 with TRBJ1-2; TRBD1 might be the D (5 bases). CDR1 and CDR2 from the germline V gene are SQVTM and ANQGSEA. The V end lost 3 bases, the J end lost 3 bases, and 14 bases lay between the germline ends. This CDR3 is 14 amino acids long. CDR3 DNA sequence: TGCAGCGTTGACCAGGGAAGGTTTGACTATGGCTACACCTTC. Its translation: CSVDQGRFDYGYTF.

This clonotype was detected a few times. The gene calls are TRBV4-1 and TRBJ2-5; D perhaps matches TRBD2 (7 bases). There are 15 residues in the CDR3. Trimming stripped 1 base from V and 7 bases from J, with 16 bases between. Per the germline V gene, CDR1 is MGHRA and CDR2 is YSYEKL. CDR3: CASSQVAGAIGTQYF. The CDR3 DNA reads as TGCGCCAGCAGCCAAGTGGCGGGGGCGATCGGGACCCAGTACTTC.

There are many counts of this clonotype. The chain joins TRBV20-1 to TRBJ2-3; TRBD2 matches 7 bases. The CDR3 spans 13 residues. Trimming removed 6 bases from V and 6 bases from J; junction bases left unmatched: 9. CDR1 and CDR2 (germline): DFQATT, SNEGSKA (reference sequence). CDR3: CSAPAGVRDTQYF. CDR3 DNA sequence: TGCAGTGCCCCCGCGGGAGTAAGGGATACGCAGTATTTT.

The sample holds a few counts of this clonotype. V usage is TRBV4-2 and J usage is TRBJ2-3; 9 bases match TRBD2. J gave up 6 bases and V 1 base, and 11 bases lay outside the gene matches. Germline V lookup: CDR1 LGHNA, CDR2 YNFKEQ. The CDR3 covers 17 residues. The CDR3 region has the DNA TGTGCCAGCAGCCAAGGTTCACTAGCGGGCGGGGGGGATACGCAGTATTTT. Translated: CASSQGSLAGGGDTQYF.

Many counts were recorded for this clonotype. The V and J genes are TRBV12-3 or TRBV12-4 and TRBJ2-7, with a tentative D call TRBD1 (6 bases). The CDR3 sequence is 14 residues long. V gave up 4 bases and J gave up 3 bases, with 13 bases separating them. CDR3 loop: CASSYHRALYEQYF. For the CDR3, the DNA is TGTGCCAGCAGTTATCACAGGGCTCTCTACGAGCAGTACTTC.

The DNA of the CDR3 is TGCAGTGCTACAAAATCGACTAGCGCCGCCTACAATGAGCAGTTCTTC. This sequence encodes CSATKSTSAAYNEQFF. The chain employs TRBV20-1 and TRBJ2-1; 8 bases agree with TRBD2. The J segment lost 2 bases and the V segment lost 4 bases, leaving 10 bases of the junction unmatched. The germline gives CDR1 DFQATT, CDR2 SNEGSKA (reference sequence). The CDR3 is made up of 16 amino acids.

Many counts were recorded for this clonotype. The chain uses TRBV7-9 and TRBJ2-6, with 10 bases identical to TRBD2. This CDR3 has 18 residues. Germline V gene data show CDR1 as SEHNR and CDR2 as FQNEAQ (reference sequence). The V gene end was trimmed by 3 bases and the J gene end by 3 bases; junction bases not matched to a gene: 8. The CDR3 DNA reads TGTGCCAGCAGCTTCCCCAGCGGGAGGGCCCATGGGGCCAACGTCCTGACTTTC. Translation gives CASSFPSGRAHGANVLTF.

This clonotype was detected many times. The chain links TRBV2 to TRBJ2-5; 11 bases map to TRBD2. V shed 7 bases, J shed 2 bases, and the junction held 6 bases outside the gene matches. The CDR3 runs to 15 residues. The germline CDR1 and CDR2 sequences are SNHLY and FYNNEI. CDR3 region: CASNPGLAEQETQYF. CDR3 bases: TGTGCCAGCAACCCGGGACTAGCGGAACAAGAGACCCAGTACTTC.